This T cell receptor (beta chain) was sequenced during a study of blood T cell repertoires in COVID-19. Whole-study context: Sites across the United States, Italy and Spain contributed samples from acute and convalescent COVID-19. PBMCs, B-cell-depleted T cells, or T cells were the source of the cDNA or gDNA that made up the material.

Authors' data handling: For nucleated cells, counts were estimated from reference gene primer amplification. The table came from immunoSEQ multiplex PCR; TCRdb's copy has only in-frame clones and leaves some out. V and J calls and clone size are given by that table; D and trimming were obtained from the DNA. The data hold 95,000 to 100,000 clones, with just under 85% observed a single time. This clone has a single count. This CDR3 contains 15 residues. Trimming stripped 3 bases from V and 4 bases from J, with 16 bases between. From germline, CDR1 is MNHNS and CDR2 SASEGT. What was sequenced was peripheral blood. The receptor comes from a man between 65 and 85 years old with acute or convalescent COVID-19. This chain links TRBV6-1 with TRBJ2-7, with D perhaps TRBD1 (6 bases). The DNA of the CDR3 is TGTGCCAGCAGTGAGTGGGGGCGGGTTAGTTACGAGCAGTACTTC. Translating it yields CASSEWGRVSYEQYF.